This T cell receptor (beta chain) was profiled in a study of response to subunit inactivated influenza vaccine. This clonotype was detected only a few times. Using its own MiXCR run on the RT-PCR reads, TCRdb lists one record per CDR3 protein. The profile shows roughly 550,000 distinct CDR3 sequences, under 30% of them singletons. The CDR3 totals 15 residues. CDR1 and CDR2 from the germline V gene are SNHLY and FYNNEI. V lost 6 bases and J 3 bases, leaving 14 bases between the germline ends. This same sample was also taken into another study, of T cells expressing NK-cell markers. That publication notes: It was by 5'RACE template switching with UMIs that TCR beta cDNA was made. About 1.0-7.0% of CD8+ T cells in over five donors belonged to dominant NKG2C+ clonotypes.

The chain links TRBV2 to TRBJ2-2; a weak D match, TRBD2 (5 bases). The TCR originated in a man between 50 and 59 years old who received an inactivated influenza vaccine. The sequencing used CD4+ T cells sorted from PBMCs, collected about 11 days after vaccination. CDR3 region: CASRLEGLDTGELFF. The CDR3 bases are TGTGCCAGCAGACTAGAGGGTTTGGACACCGGGGAGCTGTTTTTT.